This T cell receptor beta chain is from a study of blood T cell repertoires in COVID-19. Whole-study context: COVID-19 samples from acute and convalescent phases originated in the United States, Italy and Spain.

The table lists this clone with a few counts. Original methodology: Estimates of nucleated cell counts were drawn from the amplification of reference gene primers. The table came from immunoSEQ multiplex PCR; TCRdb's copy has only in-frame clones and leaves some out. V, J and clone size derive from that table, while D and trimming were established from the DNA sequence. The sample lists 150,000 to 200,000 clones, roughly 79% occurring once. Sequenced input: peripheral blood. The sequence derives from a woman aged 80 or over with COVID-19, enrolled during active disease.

The CDR3 reads CASSQEQAGTSTDTQYF. The CDR3 coding sequence is TGTGCCAGCAGCCAAGAACAGGCGGGGACGAGCACAGATACGCAGTATTTT. The chain is built from TRBV3-1 (or the pseudogene TRBV3-2) and TRBJ2-3; the D gene is possibly TRBD2 (6 bases). Germline CDR1 LGHDT, CDR2 YNNKEL (reference sequence). Deletions cut 0 bases from V and 0 bases from J, with 13 bases between. The CDR3 is 17 amino acids.